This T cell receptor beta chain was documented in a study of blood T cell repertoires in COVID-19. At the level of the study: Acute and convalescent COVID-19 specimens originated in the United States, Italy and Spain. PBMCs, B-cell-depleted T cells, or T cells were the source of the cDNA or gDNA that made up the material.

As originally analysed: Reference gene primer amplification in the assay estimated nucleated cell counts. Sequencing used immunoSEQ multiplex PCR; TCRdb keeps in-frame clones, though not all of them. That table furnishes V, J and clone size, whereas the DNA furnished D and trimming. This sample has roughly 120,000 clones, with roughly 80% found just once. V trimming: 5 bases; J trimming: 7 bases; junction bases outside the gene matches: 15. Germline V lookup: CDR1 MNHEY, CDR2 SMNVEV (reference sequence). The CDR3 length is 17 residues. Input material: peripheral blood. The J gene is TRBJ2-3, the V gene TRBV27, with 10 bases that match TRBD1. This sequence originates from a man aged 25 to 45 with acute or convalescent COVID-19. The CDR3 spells CASSPGQGLGAGYTQYF. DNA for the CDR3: TGTGCCAGCAGTCCGGGACAGGGGTTGGGCGCAGGTTATACGCAGTATTTT.